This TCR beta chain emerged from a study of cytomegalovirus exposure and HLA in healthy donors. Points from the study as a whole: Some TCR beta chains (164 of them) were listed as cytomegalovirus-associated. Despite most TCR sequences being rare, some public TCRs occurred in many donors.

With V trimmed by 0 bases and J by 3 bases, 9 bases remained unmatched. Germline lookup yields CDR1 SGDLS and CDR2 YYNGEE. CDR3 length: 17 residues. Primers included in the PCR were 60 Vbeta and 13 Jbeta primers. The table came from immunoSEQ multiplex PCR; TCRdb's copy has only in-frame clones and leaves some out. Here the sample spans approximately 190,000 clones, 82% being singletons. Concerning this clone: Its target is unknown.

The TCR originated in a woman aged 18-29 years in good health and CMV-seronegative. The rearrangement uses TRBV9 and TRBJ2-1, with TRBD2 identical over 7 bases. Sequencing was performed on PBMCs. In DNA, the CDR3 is TGTGCCAGCAGCGTAGATCTAGGCGGGAGACGCTACAATGAGCAGTTCTTC. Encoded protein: CASSVDLGGRRYNEQFF.